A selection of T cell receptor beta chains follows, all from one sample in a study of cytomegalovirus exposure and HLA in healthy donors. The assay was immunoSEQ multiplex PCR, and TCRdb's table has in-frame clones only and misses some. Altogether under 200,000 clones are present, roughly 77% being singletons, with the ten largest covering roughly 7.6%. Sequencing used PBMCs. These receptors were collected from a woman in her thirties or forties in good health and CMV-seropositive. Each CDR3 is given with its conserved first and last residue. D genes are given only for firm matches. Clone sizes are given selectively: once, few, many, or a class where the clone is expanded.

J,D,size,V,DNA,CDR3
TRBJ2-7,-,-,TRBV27,TGTGCCAGCAGTTTATTTGCGGGGCCTCGCTACGAGCAGTACTTC,CASSLFAGPRYEQYF
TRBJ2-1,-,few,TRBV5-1,TGCGCCAGCAGCTTGGCCCCCTTGAGCGAATACAATGAGCAGTTCTTC,CASSLAPLSEYNEQFF
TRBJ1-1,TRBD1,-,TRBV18,TGTGCCAGCTCACCTAACACCCCTAGGACAGGGGGCGGGTACACTGAAGCTTTCTTT,CASSPNTPRTGGGYTEAFF
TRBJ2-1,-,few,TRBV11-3,TGTGCCAGCAGCTCCTCCCCCGGGTCCTACAATGAGCAGTTCTTC,CASSSSPGSYNEQFF
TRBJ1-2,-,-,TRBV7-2,TGTGCCAGCAGCTTAGCGGGGGGAGCTAACTATGGCTACACCTTC,CASSLAGGANYGYTF
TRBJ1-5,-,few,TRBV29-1,TGCAGCGTAGCAATGGGGGCGAATAGCAATCAGCCCCAGCATTTT,CSVAMGANSNQPQHF
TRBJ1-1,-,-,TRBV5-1,TGCGCCAGCACCCAGGCCGGTTACACTGAAGCTTTCTTT,CASTQAGYTEAFF
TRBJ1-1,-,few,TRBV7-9,TGTGCCAGCAGCTTCTCAGGGGCCACTGAAGCTTTCTTT,CASSFSGATEAFF
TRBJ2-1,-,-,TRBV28,TGTGCCAGCAGTTTCCATCACGACAGGAGTTACTCCTACAATGAGCAGTTCTTC,CASSFHHDRSYSYNEQFF
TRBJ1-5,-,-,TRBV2,TGTGCCAGCAGTGAATCCAGGGTCGCCAATCAGCCCCAGCATTTT,CASSESRVANQPQHF
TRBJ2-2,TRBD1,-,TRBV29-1,TGCAGCGTTGGCTCGACGGACAGGGAATACACCGGGGAGCTGTTTTTT,CSVGSTDREYTGELFF
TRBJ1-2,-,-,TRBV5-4,TGTGCCAGCAGCTCCGACAGGTGGGCTGGCTACACCTTC,CASSSDRWAGYTF
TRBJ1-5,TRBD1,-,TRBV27,TGTGCCAGCAGTTTCCCTGGGACAGAGAATCAGCCCCAGCATTTT,CASSFPGTENQPQHF
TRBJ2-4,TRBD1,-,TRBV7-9,TGTGCCAGCAGCCGGACAGGGGGCAACATTCAGTACTTC,CASSRTGGNIQYF
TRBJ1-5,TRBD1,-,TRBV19,TGTGCCAGTAGGGAGGACAGGAGTAGCAATCAGCCCCAGCATTTT,CASREDRSSNQPQHF
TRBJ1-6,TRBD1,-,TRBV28,TGTGCCAGCAGTTTATATGGGGGCAGGACAGGGGACTCACCCCTCCACTTT,CASSLYGGRTGDSPLHF
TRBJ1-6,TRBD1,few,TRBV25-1,TGTGCCAGCAGGGGGGACAGGGTGGATCGGGGGGTTTCACCCCTCCACTTT,CASRGDRVDRGVSPLHF
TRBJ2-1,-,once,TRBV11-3,TGTGCCAGCAGCCAGGAGGGGGGGTACTACAATGAGCAGTTCTTC,CASSQEGGYYNEQFF
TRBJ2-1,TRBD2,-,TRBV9,TGTGCCAGCAGCGTATACGTTAGCGGGGTCAATGAGCAGTTCTTC,CASSVYVSGVNEQFF
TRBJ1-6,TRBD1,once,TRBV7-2,TGTGCCAGCAGCATCGACAGGGCCTCACCCCTCCACTTT,CASSIDRASPLHF
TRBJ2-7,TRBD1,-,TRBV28,TGTGCCAGCAGTCCCCGCGGGACAGGGAGCTACGAGCAGTACTTC,CASSPRGTGSYEQYF
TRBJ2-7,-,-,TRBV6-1,TGTGCCAGCAGTGTTTCCCTCGTCTACGAGCAGTACTTC,CASSVSLVYEQYF
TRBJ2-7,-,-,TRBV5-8,TGTGCCAGCAGCTTTCGGGGTGCCCCACGGGAGCAGTACTTC,CASSFRGAPREQYF
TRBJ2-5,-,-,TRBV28,TGTGCCAGCAGTTTAAGCCATGTCCAAGAGACCCAGTACTTC,CASSLSHVQETQYF
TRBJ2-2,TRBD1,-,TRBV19,TGTGCCAGTCGAGGGACAGGGGGCTCCGGGGAGCTGTTTTTT,CASRGTGGSGELFF
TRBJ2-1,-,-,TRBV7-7,TGTGCTAGCAGCTTAAACTGGGGGGATGAGCAGTTCTTC,CASSLNWGDEQFF
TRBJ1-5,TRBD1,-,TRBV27,TGTGCCAGCAGGGCCGGGACAGGGGAATATCAGCCCCAGCATTTT,CASRAGTGEYQPQHF
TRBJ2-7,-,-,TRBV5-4,TGTGCCAGCAGCTTGGACCAGGGGATTAACTACGAGCAGTACTTC,CASSLDQGINYEQYF
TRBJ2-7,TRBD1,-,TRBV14,TGTGCCAGCAGCGACACCGGGACAGAGTTCTACGAGCAGTACTTC,CASSDTGTEFYEQYF
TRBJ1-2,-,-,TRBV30,TGTGCCTGGAGTGGGAGCGCTTATGGCTACACCTTC,CAWSGSAYGYTF
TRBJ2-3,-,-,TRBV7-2,TGTGCCAGCAGCCCTAGGTTCAGGGGCCCGGATACGCAGTATTTT,CASSPRFRGPDTQYF
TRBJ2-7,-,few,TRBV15,TGTGCCACCAGCAGGGACGGAGGTTTTGAGGAGGAGCAGTACTTC,CATSRDGGFEEEQYF
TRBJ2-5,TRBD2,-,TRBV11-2,TGTGCCAGCAGCTTGACGGGCCAGCTAGCGGGAATCCAAGAGACCCAGTACTTC,CASSLTGQLAGIQETQYF
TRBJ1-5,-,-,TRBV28,TGTGCCAGCAGTTTTGGTGGGCAGAACAATCAGCCCCAGCATTTT,CASSFGGQNNQPQHF
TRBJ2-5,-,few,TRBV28,TGTGCCAGCAGGTTGGGGGGTTGGCAAGAGACCCAGTACTTC,CASRLGGWQETQYF
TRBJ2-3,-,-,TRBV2,TGTGCCAGCAGTCTCTCAGATACGCAGTATTTT,CASSLSDTQYF
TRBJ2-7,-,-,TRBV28,TGTGCCAGCAGTTTAACCGGGTATGACGAGCAGTACTTC,CASSLTGYDEQYF
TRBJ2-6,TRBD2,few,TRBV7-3,TGTGCGACTCACCCGGGACTAGCGGGAGGTGGGGCCAACGTCCTGACTTTC,CATHPGLAGGGANVLTF
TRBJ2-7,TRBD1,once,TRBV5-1,TGCGCCAGCAGCCGGGACAGGGGCTACGAGCAGTACTTC,CASSRDRGYEQYF
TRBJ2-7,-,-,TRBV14,TGTGCCAGCAGCCGGAGCAGGGGCCTCTCCTACGAGCAGTACTTC,CASSRSRGLSYEQYF
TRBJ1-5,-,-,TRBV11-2,TGTGCCAGCAGCTTAGGAGGAGGTAATCAGCCCCAGCATTTT,CASSLGGGNQPQHF
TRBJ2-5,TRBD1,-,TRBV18,TGTGCCAGCTCACAACGAGCCGTGACAGGGGGCATTGAGACCCAGTACTTC,CASSQRAVTGGIETQYF
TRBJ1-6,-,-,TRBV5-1,TGCGCCAGCAGCTTGGGTCCAAACTATAATTCACCCCTCCACTTT,CASSLGPNYNSPLHF
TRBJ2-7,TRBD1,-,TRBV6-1,TGTGCCAGCACGTTAACAGGGGGCGTTGGTGGCGAGCAGTACTTC,CASTLTGGVGGEQYF
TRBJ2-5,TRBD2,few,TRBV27,TGTGCCAGCAGTTCTTGGGGACTAGCAGGGTTCGATAGCCAGTACTTC,CASSSWGLAGFDSQYF
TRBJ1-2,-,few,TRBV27,TGTGCCAGCAGTAGGATAACGGACAGCCTATACTATGGCTACACCTTC,CASSRITDSLYYGYTF
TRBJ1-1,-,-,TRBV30,TGTGCCTGGAGTCGGGGTATCATGAACACTGAAGCTTTCTTT,CAWSRGIMNTEAFF